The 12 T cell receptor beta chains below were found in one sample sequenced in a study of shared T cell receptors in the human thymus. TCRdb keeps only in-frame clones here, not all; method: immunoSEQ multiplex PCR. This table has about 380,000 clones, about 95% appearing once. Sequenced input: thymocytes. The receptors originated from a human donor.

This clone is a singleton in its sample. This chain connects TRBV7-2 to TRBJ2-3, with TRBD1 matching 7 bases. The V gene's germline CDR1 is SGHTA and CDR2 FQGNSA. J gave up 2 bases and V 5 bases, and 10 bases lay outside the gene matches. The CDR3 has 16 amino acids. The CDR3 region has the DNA TGTGCCAGCAGCCCCCAGGGGGTGGGGCCCACAGATACGCAGTATTTT. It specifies CASSPQGVGPTDTQYF.

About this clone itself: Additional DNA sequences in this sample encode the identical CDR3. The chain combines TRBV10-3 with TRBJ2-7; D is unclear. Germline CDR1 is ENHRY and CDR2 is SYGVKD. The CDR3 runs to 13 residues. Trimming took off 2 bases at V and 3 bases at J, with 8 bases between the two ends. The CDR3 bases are TGTGCCATCAGTGAGGGGTTACGCTACGAGCAGTACTTC. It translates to CAISEGLRYEQYF.

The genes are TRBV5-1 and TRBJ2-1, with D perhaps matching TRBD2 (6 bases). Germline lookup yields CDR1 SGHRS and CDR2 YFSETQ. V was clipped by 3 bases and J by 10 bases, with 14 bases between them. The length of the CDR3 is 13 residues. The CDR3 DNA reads TGCGCCAGCAGCTCCCCTTTTAGCGGAGAGCAGTTCTTC. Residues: CASSSPFSGEQFF.

Here the CDR3 reads CASAPGWDGSTDTQYF. The CDR3 coding sequence is TGTGCCAGTGCTCCTGGTTGGGACGGGAGCACAGATACGCAGTATTTT. The chain couples TRBV27 to TRBJ2-3; the D call may be TRBD1 or TRBD2 (5 bases each). The CDR3 loop spans 16 amino acids. The germline CDR1 and CDR2 sequences are MNHEY and SMNVEV (reference sequence). Trimming left V 9 bases short and J 0 bases short, with 19 bases between.

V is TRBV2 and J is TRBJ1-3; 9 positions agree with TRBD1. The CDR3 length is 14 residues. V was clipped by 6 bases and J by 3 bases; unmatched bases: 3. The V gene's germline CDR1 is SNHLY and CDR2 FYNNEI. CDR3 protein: CASSDRGSGNTIYF. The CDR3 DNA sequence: TGTGCCAGCAGCGACAGGGGGAGTGGAAACACCATATATTTT.

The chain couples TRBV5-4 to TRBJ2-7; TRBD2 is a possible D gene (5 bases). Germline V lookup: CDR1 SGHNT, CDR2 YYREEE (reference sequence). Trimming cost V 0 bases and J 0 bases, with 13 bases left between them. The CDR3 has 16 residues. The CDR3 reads CASSLAAGPSSYEQYF. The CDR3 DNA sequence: TGTGCCAGCAGCTTGGCCGCGGGCCCTAGCTCCTACGAGCAGTACTTC. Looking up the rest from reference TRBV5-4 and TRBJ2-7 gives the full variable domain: ETGVTQSPTHLIKTRGQQVTLRCSSQSGHNTVSWYQQALGQGPQFIFQYYREEENGRGNFPPRFSGLQFPNYSSELNVNALELDDSALYLCASSLAAGPSSYEQYFGPGTRLTVT.

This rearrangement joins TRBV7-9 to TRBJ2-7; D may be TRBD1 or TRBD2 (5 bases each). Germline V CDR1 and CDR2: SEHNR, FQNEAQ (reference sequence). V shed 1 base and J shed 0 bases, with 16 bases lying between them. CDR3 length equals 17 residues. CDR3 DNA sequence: TGTGCCAGCAGCTTAGGGGGATGGGGACCGACCTCCTACGAGCAGTACTTC. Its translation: CASSLGGWGPTSYEQYF.

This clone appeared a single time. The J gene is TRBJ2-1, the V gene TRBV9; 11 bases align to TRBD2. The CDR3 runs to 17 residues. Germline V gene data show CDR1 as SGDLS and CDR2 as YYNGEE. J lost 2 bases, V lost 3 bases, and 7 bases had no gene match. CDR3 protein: CASSAHIAGGPYNEQFF. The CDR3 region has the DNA TGTGCCAGCAGCGCCCACATAGCGGGAGGGCCCTACAATGAGCAGTTCTTC.

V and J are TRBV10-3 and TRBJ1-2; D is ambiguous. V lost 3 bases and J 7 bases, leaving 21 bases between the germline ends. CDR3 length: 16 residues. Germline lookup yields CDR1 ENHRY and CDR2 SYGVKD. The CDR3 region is CAISDRDAGPTCGYTF. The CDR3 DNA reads TGTGCCATCAGTGACCGCGATGCAGGACCGACATGTGGCTACACCTTC.

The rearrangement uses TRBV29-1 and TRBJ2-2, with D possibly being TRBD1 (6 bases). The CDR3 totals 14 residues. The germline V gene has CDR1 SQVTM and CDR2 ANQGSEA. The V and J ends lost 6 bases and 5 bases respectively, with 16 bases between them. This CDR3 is CSVAPVQGTGELFF. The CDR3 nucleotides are TGCAGCGTCGCCCCTGTACAGGGAACCGGGGAGCTGTTTTTT.

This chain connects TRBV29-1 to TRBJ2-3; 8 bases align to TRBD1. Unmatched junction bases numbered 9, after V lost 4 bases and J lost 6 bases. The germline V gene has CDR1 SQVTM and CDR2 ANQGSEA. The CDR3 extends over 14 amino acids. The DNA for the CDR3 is TGCAGCGTTGGAGGGCAGGGGGCGTGGGATACGCAGTATTTT. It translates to CSVGGQGAWDTQYF.

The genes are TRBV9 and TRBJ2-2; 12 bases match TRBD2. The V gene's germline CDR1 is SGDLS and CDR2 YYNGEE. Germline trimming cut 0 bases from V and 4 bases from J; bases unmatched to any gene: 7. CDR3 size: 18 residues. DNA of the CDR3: TGTGCCAGCAGCGTAGGACTAGCGGGAGAAAGGGGCACCGGGGAGCTGTTTTTT. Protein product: CASSVGLAGERGTGELFF.